This is a list of T cell receptor beta chains from one sample in a study of shared clonotypes between healthy human individuals. The protocol was immunoSEQ multiplex PCR, while the TCRdb copy is restricted to in-frame clones and leaves out a portion. The table includes millions of clones, 90% to 95% detected once. Sequenced sample: naive CD4+ T cells sorted from blood. These receptors all stem from a man between 18 and 29 years old in good health. The CDR3 runs from the conserved cysteine through the conserved F or W. The D gene is left open where the match is weak. Size is omitted from some rows. Given values are once, few, many or a class for expanded clones.

clone size: NA
V gene: TRBV7-5
J gene: TRBJ2-7
D gene: NA
CDR3 DNA: TGTGCCAGAAGCTTAGTTCCAAGAAGTTGTGGGGACTACGAGCAGTACTTC
CDR3 protein: CARSLVPRSCGDYEQYF

clone size: NA
V gene: TRBV30
J gene: TRBJ1-1
D gene: NA
CDR3 DNA: TGTGCCTGGAGCCTGATCGGGCCGACAGCTTTCTTT
CDR3 protein: CAWSLIGPTAFF

clone size: NA
V gene: TRBV10-3
J gene: TRBJ2-7
D gene: TRBD1
CDR3 DNA: TGTGCCATCAGTGAACCGGACAGGGGCTTCGCGCAGTACTTC
CDR3 protein: CAISEPDRGFAQYF

clone size: NA
V gene: TRBV18
J gene: TRBJ2-3
D gene: NA
CDR3 DNA: TGTGCCAGCTCACCGCGCTCAGTTACTAGCACAGATACGCAGTATTTT
CDR3 protein: CASSPRSVTSTDTQYF

clone size: NA
V gene: TRBV11-2
J gene: TRBJ2-5
D gene: TRBD1
CDR3 DNA: TGTGCCAGCAGCCCAACAGGGGGTGAGACCCAGTACTTC
CDR3 protein: CASSPTGGETQYF

clone size: NA
V gene: TRBV30
J gene: TRBJ1-3
D gene: NA
CDR3 DNA: TGTGCCTGGAGTGTTGGGGGTGGAAACACCATATATTTT
CDR3 protein: CAWSVGGGNTIYF

clone size: NA
V gene: TRBV28
J gene: TRBJ1-5
D gene: NA
CDR3 DNA: TGTGCCAGCATAAGCGAGGAAGATAGCAATCAGCCCCAGCATTTT
CDR3 protein: CASISEEDSNQPQHF

clone size: NA
V gene: TRBV10-2
J gene: TRBJ2-7
D gene: NA
CDR3 DNA: TGCGCCAGCAGTGATCTCGGGACAATATTCTACGAGCAGTACTTC
CDR3 protein: CASSDLGTIFYEQYF

clone size: NA
V gene: TRBV4-1
J gene: TRBJ1-2
D gene: NA
CDR3 DNA: TGCGCCAGCAGCCAACAGTTGGGGGCTGATTATGGCTACACCTTC
CDR3 protein: CASSQQLGADYGYTF

clone size: NA
V gene: TRBV28
J gene: TRBJ2-1
D gene: NA
CDR3 DNA: TGTGCCAGCAGTTTATTCGGGGGGCCGCAGGCGGAGCAGTTCTTC
CDR3 protein: CASSLFGGPQAEQFF

clone size: NA
V gene: TRBV5-1
J gene: TRBJ1-2
D gene: NA
CDR3 DNA: TGCGCCAGCAGCTTGGACACAGCGGGGAGCTATGGCTACACCTTC
CDR3 protein: CASSLDTAGSYGYTF

clone size: NA
V gene: TRBV30
J gene: TRBJ2-1
D gene: NA
CDR3 DNA: TGTGCCTGGAGCCCTTATTACAATGAGCAGTTCTTC
CDR3 protein: CAWSPYYNEQFF

clone size: NA
V gene: TRBV7-9
J gene: TRBJ1-1
D gene: TRBD1
CDR3 DNA: TGTGCCAGCAGCTCCGACAGGGAAGGGACTGAAGCTTTCTTT
CDR3 protein: CASSSDREGTEAFF

clone size: NA
V gene: TRBV5-1
J gene: TRBJ2-1
D gene: NA
CDR3 DNA: TGCGCCAGCAGCTTCCAGCAATACAATGAGCAGTTCTTC
CDR3 protein: CASSFQQYNEQFF

clone size: NA
V gene: TRBV5-1
J gene: TRBJ1-2
D gene: NA
CDR3 DNA: TGCGCCACGGGGGATCGGGAAGGCTACACCTTC
CDR3 protein: CATGDREGYTF

clone size: NA
V gene: TRBV9
J gene: TRBJ2-5
D gene: TRBD2
CDR3 DNA: TGTGCCAGCAGTATAAGCGGGGGGTCACAAGAGACCCAGTACTTC
CDR3 protein: CASSISGGSQETQYF

clone size: NA
V gene: TRBV4-1
J gene: TRBJ2-5
D gene: NA
CDR3 DNA: TGCGCCAGCAGCCGATTAATCGAAGAGACCCAGTACTTC
CDR3 protein: CASSRLIEETQYF

clone size: NA
V gene: TRBV5-5
J gene: TRBJ2-7
D gene: TRBD1
CDR3 DNA: TGTGCCAGCAGCCTGACAGGGGGCCCCTACGAGCAGTACTTC
CDR3 protein: CASSLTGGPYEQYF

clone size: NA
V gene: TRBV6-1
J gene: TRBJ1-5
D gene: TRBD1
CDR3 DNA: TGTGCCAGCAGTGATCCCGGGACAGGGTTTCAGCCCCAGCATTTT
CDR3 protein: CASSDPGTGFQPQHF

clone size: NA
V gene: TRBV7-2
J gene: TRBJ1-2
D gene: NA
CDR3 DNA: TGTGCCAGCAGCTCCCCGGTCCTGCAGCCTCATGGCTACACCTTC
CDR3 protein: CASSSPVLQPHGYTF

clone size: once
V gene: TRBV5-6
J gene: TRBJ2-1
D gene: NA
CDR3 DNA: TGTGCCAGCAGCGGGTCCGGTAGTGGCCGCAATGAGCAGTTCTTC
CDR3 protein: CASSGSGSGRNEQFF

clone size: NA
V gene: TRBV6-1
J gene: TRBJ2-7
D gene: NA
CDR3 DNA: TGTGCCAGCAGTGCCTCTTTAAGCTATGTCTACGAGCAGTACTTC
CDR3 protein: CASSASLSYVYEQYF

clone size: NA
V gene: TRBV20-1
J gene: TRBJ2-7
D gene: NA
CDR3 DNA: TGCAGTGCTCGCAGGGTTTCCGAGCAGTACTTC
CDR3 protein: CSARRVSEQYF

clone size: NA
V gene: TRBV7-2
J gene: TRBJ1-1
D gene: NA
CDR3 DNA: TGTGCCAGCAGCCAAGGACAGAGGGGCGAAGCTTTCTTT
CDR3 protein: CASSQGQRGEAFF

clone size: NA
V gene: TRBV28
J gene: TRBJ1-1
D gene: TRBD1
CDR3 DNA: TGTGCCAGCAGTTTACCACAGGGGGCTGGGAACACTGAAGCTTTCTTT
CDR3 protein: CASSLPQGAGNTEAFF

clone size: NA
V gene: TRBV10-3
J gene: TRBJ2-1
D gene: NA
CDR3 DNA: TGTGCCATCAGTGAGTCCCCAGGGCGGGATGAGCAGTTCTTC
CDR3 protein: CAISESPGRDEQFF